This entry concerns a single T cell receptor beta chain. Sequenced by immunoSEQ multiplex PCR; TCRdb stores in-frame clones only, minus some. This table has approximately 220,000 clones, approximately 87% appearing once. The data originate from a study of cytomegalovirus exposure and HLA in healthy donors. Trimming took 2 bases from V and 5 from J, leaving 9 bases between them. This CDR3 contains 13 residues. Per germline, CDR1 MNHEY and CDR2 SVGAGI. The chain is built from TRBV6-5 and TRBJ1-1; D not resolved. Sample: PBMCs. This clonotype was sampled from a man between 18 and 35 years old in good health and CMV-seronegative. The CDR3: CASSYTAGTEAFF. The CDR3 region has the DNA TGTGCCAGCAGTTACACCGCGGGGACTGAAGCTTTCTTT.